The rows below give T cell receptor beta chains drawn from one sample of a study of neurological immune-mediated disorders. TCRdb fed the 5' RACE reads into MiXCR, producing one record per CDR3 protein. The sample holds 66,000 or so distinct CDR3 sequences; around 5.5% are singletons and the top ten take roughly 2.8%. The sample was PBMCs. These receptors originate from a woman aged 25 to 39 with multiple sclerosis. Both conserved end residues are part of each CDR3. A D gene is named only where the DNA matches it firmly. The listing skips clone size in some rows; elsewhere it reads once, few, many or a size class.

J gene | D gene | V gene | clone size | CDR3 DNA | CDR3 protein
TRBJ2-3 | - | TRBV10-3 | many | TGTGCCATCAGGGAGACAGGCACTAGCACAGATACGCAGTATTTT | CAIRETGTSTDTQYF
TRBJ2-7 | TRBD1 | TRBV6-6 | many | TGTGCCAGCAGTACCCCCGACCCCTACCGACAGGGTCGGCAGTACTTC | CASSTPDPYRQGRQYF
TRBJ1-2 | - | TRBV20-1 | many | TGCAGTGTCCCGCGATCTTCCTATGGCTACACCTTC | CSVPRSSYGYTF
TRBJ2-1 | TRBD2 | TRBV6-2/TRBV6-3 | - | TGTGCCAGCAACCCCCTAGCGGGGGGGCCGAAGCAGTTCTTC | CASNPLAGGPKQFF
TRBJ2-3 | TRBD2 | TRBV7-2 | once | TGTACCAGCAGCTTGGGGGGACTAGCGGCAGATACGCAGTATTTT | CTSSLGGLAADTQYF
TRBJ2-7 | TRBD2 | TRBV20-1 | many | TGCAGTGCTCTGATGACTAGCGGGGAGTACGAGCAGTACTTC | CSALMTSGEYEQYF
TRBJ1-4 | TRBD1 | TRBV7-9 | few | TGTGCCAGCAGCCCCAATCTGCCCGTGACAGGGCCTGAAAAACTGTTTTTT | CASSPNLPVTGPEKLFF
TRBJ1-1 | - | TRBV20-1 | few | TGCAGTGAGTTGGGTAAGGCGAACACTGAAGCTTTCTTT | CSELGKANTEAFF
TRBJ2-4 | - | TRBV6-1 | many | TGTGCCAGCAGCCACGGAGGGCTCGCCGTAGCCAAAAACATTCAGTACTTC | CASSHGGLAVAKNIQYF
TRBJ1-5 | - | TRBV20-1 | many | TGCAGTGCTAGAGAGACGAGTCTCAATCAGCCCCAGCATTTT | CSARETSLNQPQHF
TRBJ2-1 | TRBD2 | TRBV20-1 | few | TGCAGTGCTAATAGCGGGGGGGCCAATGAGCAGTTCTTC | CSANSGGANEQFF
TRBJ2-1 | - | TRBV4-1 | - | TGCGCCAGCAGCCACCCGCTGAGGGGGTCGAATGAGCAGTTCTTC | CASSHPLRGSNEQFF
TRBJ1-1 | - | TRBV2 | many | TGTGCCAGTGCCAGGTTGATGAACACTGAAGCTTTCTTT | CASARLMNTEAFF
TRBJ2-5 | - | TRBV7-2 | many | TGTGCCAGCAGCTCTATACCTCAAGAGACCCAGTACTTC | CASSSIPQETQYF
TRBJ2-7 | TRBD1 | TRBV5-1 | many | TGCGCCAGCAGCTTCCGAGGAAGACAGGGAGCCTACTACGAGCAGTACTTC | CASSFRGRQGAYYEQYF
TRBJ1-2 | - | TRBV5-1 | many | TGCGCCAGCAGCCCGGGACACTCGAGGGGCGGCTACACCTTC | CASSPGHSRGGYTF
TRBJ2-1 | - | TRBV4-2 | many | TGTGCCAGCAGCCAAGAGAGGGGGTTCTACAATGAGCAGTTCTTC | CASSQERGFYNEQFF
TRBJ2-2 | - | TRBV6-1 | many | TGTGCCAGCAGTGATCCCGGGGAGCTGTTTTTT | CASSDPGELFF
TRBJ2-5 | - | TRBV7-2 | many | TGTGCCAGCAGCGTAGGACAACTGCACCAAGAGACCCAGTACTTC | CASSVGQLHQETQYF
TRBJ2-3 | TRBD2 | TRBV7-2 | - | TGTGCCAGCAGCTTTAGCGGGGGGTCAGATACGCAGTATTTT | CASSFSGGSDTQYF
TRBJ2-6 | TRBD1 | TRBV3-1 | many | TGTGCCAGCAGCCCCCGGGACAGACCCTCTGGGGCCAACGTCCTGACTTTC | CASSPRDRPSGANVLTF
TRBJ1-1 | - | TRBV10-3 | many | TGTGCCATCGGGACCTTGGAGACTGAAGCTTTCTTT | CAIGTLETEAFF
TRBJ2-3 | TRBD1 | TRBV20-1 | many | TGCAGTGCTACGACAGGGGAAACAGATACGCAGTATTTT | CSATTGETDTQYF
TRBJ1-5 | - | TRBV20-1 | few | TGCAGTGCTAGAATGGACAGCAAGAGTCCCCAGCATTTT | CSARMDSKSPQHF
TRBJ2-3 | TRBD2 | TRBV2 | many | TGTGCCAGCAGTAGTAGCGGGGGATTGACAGATACGCAGTATTTT | CASSSSGGLTDTQYF
TRBJ2-5 | - | TRBV20-1 | many | TGCAGTGCCAAACTAGGGGAGACCCAGTACTTC | CSAKLGETQYF